This T cell receptor beta chain was sequenced during a study of T cells after yellow fever vaccination (dated by TCRdb to between 2018 and 2020). Turning to the overall study: The SMART-Seq v4 Ultra Low Input RNA kit was used to prepare libraries from fractions with low cell numbers. To follow T-cell clones before and after primary and booster YFV17D yellow fever vaccination, bulk TCR alpha and beta repertoires were sequenced over time. The cohort comprised two healthy male donors, one aged 18 to 29 and one aged 30 to 40 years. Blood was drawn at multiple timepoints before and after primary and secondary immunization, with bulk PBMC replicates and cell subsets isolated.

Points the paper makes about the study in general: Because the study included only two donors, the extent to which the findings can be generalized is limited. Because abundant contaminating clonotypes from the bulk population could be contained in FACS-sorted repertoires, computational filtering was required. Most clones expanded after primary vaccination were re-detected after the booster (96% of CD4 and about 88% of CD8), suggesting broad memory maintenance. The secondary T-cell response was weaker than the primary response but faster, peaking on day 5 instead of day 15. A small fraction of clonotypes showed up in both the CD4 and CD8 compartments, probably as a result of convergent recombination.

Sequencing was performed on an Illumina NovaSeq 6000. TCR cDNA was made using 5'RACE template switching, a step that added a universal primer site and unique molecular identifiers. cDNA synthesis was primed from both the TCR alpha and TCR beta constant segments. Libraries were amplified in two PCR steps, with sample barcodes and sequencing adapters added in the second step. Sequencing of libraries was done on Illumina HiSeq 2500 (2x100 bp) or NovaSeq (2x150 bp). The original methods were these. Demultiplexing of reads and collapsing into UMI consensus sequences were performed with MIGEC, and V(D)J alignment was carried out with MiXCR. Clonotypes responding to the vaccine were identified with edgeR on replicate PBMC samples, with the criteria of FDR below 0.01 and a log2 fold change above 5 up to day 15. CD4 or CD8 identity was assigned to each bulk clonotype according to whether the clonotype was present at higher abundance in the sequenced CD4 repertoire or the sequenced CD8 repertoire. TCRdb reworked the public reads: Q25 trimming with fastp, MiXCR clone assembly, productive beta chains retained. Identical CDR3 proteins give one entry, which carries the most common genes and DNA. None of the V and J calls come from the authors' own analysis; TCRdb made them. Present in this sample are over 300,000 distinct CDR3 sequences, approximately 3.9% of which were seen just once. About a quarter of the sample goes to the ten largest clones.

The germline V end is reduced by 5 bases and the J end by 5 bases; junction bases left unmatched: 8. The germline V gene sets CDR1 to SGHAT and CDR2 to FQNNGV. Measured from the cysteine to the phenylalanine, the CDR3 is 15 residues long. The DNA shown is the 45-base CDR3, in frame from base 1. The sample's treatment or condition, from its label and the paper: live attenuated yellow fever vaccine strain. At each blood-draw timepoint, two biological replicates of bulk PBMCs were obtained. A standard Ficoll-Paque protocol was used to isolate PBMCs from peripheral blood. TriZol was used to extract RNA from bulk PBMCs, from CD4 and CD8 fractions, and from dextramer-positive and dextramer-negative fractions. This clonotype appeared a few times. No cognate antigen has been identified for it. Base qualities were left out, and no much larger clone turns up one base away.

Recombination joined TRBV11-2 with TRBJ2-1; 8 bases in between match TRBD2. The TCR originated in a man aged 18 to 30 who received the YFV17D yellow fever vaccine. Material: PBMCs, obtained on the day of the yellow fever booster vaccination. In nucleotides, the sequence is TGTGCCAGCAGCCATATAGCGGGGCGGAACAATGAGCAGTTCTTC. This sequence encodes CASSHIAGRNNEQFF. With the portions outside the CDR3 filled from the reference TRBV11-2 and TRBJ2-1 genes, the complete variable region becomes EAGVAQSPRYKIIEKRQSVAFWCNPISGHATLYWYQQILGQGPKLLIQFQNNGVVDDSQLPKDRFSAERLKGVDSTLKIQPAKLEDSAVYLCASSHIAGRNNEQFFGPGTRLTVL.